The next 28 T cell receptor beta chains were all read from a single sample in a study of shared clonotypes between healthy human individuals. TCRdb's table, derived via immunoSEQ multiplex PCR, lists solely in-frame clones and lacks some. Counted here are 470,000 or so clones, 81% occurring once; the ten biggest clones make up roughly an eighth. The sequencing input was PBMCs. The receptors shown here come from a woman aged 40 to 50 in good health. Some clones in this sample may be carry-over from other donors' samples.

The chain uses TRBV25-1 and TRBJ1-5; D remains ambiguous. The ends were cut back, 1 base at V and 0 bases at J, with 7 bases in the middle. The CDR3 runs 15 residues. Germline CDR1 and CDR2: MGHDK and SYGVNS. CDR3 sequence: CASSEWHNSNQPQHF. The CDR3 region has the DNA TGTGCCAGCAGTGAATGGCATAATAGCAATCAGCCCCAGCATTTT.

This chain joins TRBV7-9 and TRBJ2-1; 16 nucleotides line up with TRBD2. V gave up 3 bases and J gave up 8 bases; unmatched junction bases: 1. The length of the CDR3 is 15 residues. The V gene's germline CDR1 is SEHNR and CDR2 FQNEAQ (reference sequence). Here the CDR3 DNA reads TGTGCCAGCAGCTTTGGGACTAGCGGGGGGGATGAGCAGTTCTTC. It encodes CASSFGTSGGDEQFF.

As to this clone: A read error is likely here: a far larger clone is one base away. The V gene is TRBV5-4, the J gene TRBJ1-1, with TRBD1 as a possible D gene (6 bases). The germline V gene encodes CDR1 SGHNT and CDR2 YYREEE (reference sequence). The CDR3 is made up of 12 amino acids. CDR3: CAGSPTTGFAFF. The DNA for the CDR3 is TGTGCCGGCAGCCCTACGACAGGATTTGCTTTCTTT.

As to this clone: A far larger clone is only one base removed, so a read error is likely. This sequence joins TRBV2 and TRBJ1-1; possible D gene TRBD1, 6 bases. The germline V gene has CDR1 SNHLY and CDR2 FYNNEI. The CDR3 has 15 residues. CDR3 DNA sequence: TGTGCCAGCAGGGATCATACGGGGGGCTACACTGAAGCTTCCTTT. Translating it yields CASRDHTGGYTEASF. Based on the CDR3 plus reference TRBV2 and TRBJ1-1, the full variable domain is EPEVTQTPSHQVTQMGQEVILRCVPISNHLYFYWYRQILGQKVEFLVSFYNNEISEKSEIFDDQFSVERPDGSNFTLKIRSTKLEDSAMYFCASRDHTGGYTEASFGQGTRLTVV.

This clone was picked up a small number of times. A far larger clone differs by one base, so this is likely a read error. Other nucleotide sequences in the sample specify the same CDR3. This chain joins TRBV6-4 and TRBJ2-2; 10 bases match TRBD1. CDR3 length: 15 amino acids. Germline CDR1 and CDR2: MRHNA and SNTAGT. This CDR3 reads CASGVGTGDTGELFF. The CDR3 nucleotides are TGCGCCAGCGGGGTCGGGACAGGGGACACCGGGGAGCTGTTTTTT.

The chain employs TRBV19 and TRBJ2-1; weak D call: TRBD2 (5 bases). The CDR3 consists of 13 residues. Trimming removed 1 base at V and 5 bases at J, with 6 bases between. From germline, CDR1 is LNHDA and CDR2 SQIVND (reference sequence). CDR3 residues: CASSIVGDNEQFF. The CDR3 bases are TGTGCCAGTAGTATAGTCGGGGACAATGAGCAGTTCTTC. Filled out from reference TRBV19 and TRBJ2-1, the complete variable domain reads DGGITQSPKYLFRKEGQNVTLSCEQNLNHDAMYWYRQDPGQGLRLIYYSQIVNDFQKGDIAEGYSVSREKKESFPLTVTSAQKNPTAFYLCASSIVGDNEQFFGPGTRLTVL.

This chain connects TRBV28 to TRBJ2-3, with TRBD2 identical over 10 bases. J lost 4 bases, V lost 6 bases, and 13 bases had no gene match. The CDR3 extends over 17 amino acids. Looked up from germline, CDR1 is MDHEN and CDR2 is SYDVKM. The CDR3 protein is CASSTIPLAGEADTQYF. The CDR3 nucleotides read TGTGCCAGCAGCACTATACCCCTAGCGGGAGAGGCAGATACGCAGTATTTT.

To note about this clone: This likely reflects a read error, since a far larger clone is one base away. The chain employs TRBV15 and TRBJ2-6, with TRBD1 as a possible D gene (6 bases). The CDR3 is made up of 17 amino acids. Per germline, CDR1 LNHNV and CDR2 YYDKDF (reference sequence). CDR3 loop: CATSREGQGSVANVLTF. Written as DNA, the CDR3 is TGTGCCACCAGCAGAGAAGGGCAGGGGTCTGTGGCCAACGTCCTGACTTTC.

The CDR3 coding sequence is TGCGCCAGCAGCCAAGATATGGGCCGACAGGGGAAGAGCAATCAGCCCCAGCATTTT. Amino acid sequence: CASSQDMGRQGKSNQPQHF. The chain has TRBV4-1 and TRBJ1-5; 8 bases map to TRBD1. This CDR3 is built from 19 residues. V shed 0 bases and J 1 base; nucleotides not matched to a gene: 11. Looked up from germline, CDR1 is MGHRA and CDR2 is YSYEKL.

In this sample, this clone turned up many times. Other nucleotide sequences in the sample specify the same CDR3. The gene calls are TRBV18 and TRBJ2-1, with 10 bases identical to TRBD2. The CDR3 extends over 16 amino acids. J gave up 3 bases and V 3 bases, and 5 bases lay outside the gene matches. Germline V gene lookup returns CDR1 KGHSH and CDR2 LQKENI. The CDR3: CASSPLLAGVYNEQFF. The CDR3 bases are TGTGCCAGCTCACCCCTCCTAGCGGGAGTCTACAATGAGCAGTTCTTC.

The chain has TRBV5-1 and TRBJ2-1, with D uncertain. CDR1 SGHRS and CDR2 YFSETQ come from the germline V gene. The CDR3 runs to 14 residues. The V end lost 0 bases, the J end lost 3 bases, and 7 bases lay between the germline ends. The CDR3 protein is CASSLVGDYNEQFF. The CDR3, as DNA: TGCGCCAGCAGCTTGGTCGGAGACTACAATGAGCAGTTCTTC.

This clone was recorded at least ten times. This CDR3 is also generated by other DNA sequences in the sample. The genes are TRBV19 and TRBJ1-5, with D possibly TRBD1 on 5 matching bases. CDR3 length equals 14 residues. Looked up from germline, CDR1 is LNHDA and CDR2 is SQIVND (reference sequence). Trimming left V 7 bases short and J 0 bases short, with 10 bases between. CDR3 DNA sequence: TGTGCCAGTAATCGGGGCTTTAGCAATCAGCCCCAGCATTTT. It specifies CASNRGFSNQPQHF. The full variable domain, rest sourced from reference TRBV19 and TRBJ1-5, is DGGITQSPKYLFRKEGQNVTLSCEQNLNHDAMYWYRQDPGQGLRLIYYSQIVNDFQKGDIAEGYSVSREKKESFPLTVTSAQKNPTAFYLCASNRGFSNQPQHFGDGTRLSIL.

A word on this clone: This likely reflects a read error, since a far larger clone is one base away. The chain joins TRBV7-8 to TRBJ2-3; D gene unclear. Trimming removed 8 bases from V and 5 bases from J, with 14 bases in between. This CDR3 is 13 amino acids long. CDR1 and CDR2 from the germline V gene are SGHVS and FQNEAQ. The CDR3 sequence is CASAVVGIDTQYF. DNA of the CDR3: TGTGCCAGCGCCGTAGTGGGGATAGATACGCAGTATTTT.

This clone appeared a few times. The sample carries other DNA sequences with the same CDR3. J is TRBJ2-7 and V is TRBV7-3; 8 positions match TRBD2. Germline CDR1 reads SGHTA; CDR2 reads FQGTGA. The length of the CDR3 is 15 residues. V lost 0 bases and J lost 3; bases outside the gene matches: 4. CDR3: CASSLTRTSSYEQYF. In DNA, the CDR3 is TGTGCCAGCAGCTTAACACGGACTAGCAGCTACGAGCAGTACTTC.

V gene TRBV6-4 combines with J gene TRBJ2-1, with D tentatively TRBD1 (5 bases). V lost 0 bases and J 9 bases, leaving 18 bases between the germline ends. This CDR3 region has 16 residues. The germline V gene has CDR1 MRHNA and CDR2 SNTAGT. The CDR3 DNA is TGTGCCAGCAGTGACTCGGGGCGAACTCCGTCCCCTGAGCAGTTCTTC. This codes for CASSDSGRTPSPEQFF.

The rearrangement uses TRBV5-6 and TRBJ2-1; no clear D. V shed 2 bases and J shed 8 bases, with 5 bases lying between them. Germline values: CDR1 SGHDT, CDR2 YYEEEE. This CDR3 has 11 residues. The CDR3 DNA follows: TGTGCCAGCAGCTTTCGTTATGAGCAGTTCTTC. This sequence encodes CASSFRYEQFF.

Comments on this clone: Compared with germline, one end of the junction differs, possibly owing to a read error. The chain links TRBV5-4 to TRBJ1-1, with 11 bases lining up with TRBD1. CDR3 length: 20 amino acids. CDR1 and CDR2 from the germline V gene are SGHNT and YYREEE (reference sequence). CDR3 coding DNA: TGTGCCAGCAGTTTGGACAGGGGGCCGGTGGAGCTCGCGAAGAACACTGAAGCTTTCTTT. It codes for CASSLDRGPVELAKNTEAFF.

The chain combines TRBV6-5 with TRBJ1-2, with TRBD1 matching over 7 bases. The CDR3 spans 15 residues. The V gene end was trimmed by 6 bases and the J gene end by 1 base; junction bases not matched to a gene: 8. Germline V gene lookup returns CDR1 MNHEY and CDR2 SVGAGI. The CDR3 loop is CASRDYRGLNYGYTF. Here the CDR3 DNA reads TGTGCCAGCAGGGACTACAGGGGACTTAACTATGGCTACACCTTC.

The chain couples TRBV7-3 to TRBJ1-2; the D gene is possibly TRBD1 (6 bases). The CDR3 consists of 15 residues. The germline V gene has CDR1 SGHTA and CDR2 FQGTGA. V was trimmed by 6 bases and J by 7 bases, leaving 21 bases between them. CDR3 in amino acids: CASSPGEGSLFGYTF. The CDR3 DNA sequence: TGTGCCAGCAGTCCAGGGGAGGGGTCCCTTTTTGGCTACACCTTC.

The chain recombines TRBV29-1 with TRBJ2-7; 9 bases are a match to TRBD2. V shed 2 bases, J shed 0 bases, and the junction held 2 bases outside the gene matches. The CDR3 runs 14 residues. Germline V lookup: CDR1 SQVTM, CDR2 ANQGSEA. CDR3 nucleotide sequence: TGCAGCGTTGAAAGGCGGGAGGGCTCCTACGAGCAGTACTTC. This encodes CSVERREGSYEQYF.

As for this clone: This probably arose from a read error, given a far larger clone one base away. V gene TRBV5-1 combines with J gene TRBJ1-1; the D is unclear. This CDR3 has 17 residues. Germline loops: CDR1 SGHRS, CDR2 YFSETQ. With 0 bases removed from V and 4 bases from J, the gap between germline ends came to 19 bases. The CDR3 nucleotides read TGCGCCAGCAGCTTGGTGGCGGGAGCACACCGGGGCACTGAAGCTTTCTTT. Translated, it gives CASSLVAGAHRGTEAFF.

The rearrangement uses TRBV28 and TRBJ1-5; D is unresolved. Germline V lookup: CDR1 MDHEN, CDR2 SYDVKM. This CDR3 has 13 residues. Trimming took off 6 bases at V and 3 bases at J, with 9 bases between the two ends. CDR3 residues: CASRGSYNQPQHF. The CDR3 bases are TGTGCCAGCAGGGGGAGCTACAATCAGCCCCAGCATTTT.

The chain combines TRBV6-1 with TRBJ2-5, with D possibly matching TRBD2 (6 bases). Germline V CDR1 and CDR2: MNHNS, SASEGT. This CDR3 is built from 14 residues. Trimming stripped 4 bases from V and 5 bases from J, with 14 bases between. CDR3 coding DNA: TGTGCCAGCAGTGGGTCCCGGGAGAGGGAGACCCAGTACTTC. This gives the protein CASSGSRERETQYF.

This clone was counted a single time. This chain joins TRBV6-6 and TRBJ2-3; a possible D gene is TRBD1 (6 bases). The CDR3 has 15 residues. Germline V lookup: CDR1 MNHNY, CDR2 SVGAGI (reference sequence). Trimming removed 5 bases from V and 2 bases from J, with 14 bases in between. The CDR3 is CASSDNGQHTDTQYF. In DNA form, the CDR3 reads TGTGCCAGCAGTGATAATGGACAGCACACAGATACGCAGTATTTT.

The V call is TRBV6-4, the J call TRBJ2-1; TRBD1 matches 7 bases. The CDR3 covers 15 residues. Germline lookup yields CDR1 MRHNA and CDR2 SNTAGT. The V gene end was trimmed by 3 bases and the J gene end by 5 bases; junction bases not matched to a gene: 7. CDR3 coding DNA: TGTGCCAGCAGTGAAACAGAGGGGGCTAACAATGAGCAGTTCTTC. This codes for CASSETEGANNEQFF.

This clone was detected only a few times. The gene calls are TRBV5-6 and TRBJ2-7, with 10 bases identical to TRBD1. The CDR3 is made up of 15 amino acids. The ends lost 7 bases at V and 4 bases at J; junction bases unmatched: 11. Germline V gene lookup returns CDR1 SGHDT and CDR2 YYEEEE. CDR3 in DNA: TGTGCCAGCGCTTCCGGGACAGGGGTCGGTTACGAGCAGTACTTC. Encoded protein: CASASGTGVGYEQYF.

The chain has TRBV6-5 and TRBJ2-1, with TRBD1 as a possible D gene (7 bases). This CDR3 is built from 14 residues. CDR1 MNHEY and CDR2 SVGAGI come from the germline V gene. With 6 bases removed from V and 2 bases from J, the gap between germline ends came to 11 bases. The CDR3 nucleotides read TGTGCCAGCAGCCCAGGGGGGACCTACAATGAGCAGTTCTTC. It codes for CASSPGGTYNEQFF.

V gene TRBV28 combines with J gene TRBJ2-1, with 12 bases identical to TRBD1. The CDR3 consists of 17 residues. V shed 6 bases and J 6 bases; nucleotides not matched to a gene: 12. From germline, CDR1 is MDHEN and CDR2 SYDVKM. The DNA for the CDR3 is TGTGCCAGCAGGCCCGCCGGGACAGGGGGCTTGAGCAATGAGCAGTTCTTC. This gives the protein CASRPAGTGGLSNEQFF.